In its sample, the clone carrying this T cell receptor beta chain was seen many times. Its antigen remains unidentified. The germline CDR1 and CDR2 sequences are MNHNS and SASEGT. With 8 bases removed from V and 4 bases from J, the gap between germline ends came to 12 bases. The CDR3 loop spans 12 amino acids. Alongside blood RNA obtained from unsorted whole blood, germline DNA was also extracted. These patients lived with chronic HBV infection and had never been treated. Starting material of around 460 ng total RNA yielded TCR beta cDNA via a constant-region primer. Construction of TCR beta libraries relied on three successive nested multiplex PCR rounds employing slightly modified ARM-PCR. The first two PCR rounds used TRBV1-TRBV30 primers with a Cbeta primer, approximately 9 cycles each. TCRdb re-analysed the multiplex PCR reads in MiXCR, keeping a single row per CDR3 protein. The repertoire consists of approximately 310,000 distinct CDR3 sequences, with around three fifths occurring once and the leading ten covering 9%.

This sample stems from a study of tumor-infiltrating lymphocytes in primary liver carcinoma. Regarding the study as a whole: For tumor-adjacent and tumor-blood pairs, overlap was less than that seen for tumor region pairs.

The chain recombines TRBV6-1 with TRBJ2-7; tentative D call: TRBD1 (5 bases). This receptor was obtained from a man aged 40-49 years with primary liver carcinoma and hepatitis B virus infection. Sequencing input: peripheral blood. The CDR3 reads CASAPGFYEQYF. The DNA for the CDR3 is TGTGCCAGCGCCCCAGGGTTTTACGAGCAGTACTTC.